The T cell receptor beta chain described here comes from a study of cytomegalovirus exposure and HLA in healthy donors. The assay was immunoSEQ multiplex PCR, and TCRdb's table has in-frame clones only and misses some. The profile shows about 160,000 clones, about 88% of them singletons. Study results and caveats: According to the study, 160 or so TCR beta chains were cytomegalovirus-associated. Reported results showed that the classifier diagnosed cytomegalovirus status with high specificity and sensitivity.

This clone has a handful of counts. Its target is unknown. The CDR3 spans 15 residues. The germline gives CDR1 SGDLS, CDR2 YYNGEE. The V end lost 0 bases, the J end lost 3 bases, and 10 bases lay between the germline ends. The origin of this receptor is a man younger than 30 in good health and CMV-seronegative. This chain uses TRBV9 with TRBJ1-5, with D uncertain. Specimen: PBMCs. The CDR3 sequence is CASSVEAGYNQPQHF. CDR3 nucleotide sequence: TGTGCCAGCAGCGTAGAGGCAGGCTACAATCAGCCCCAGCATTTT. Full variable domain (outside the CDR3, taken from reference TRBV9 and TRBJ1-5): DSGVTQTPKHLITATGQRVTLRCSPRSGDLSVYWYQQSLDQGLQFLIQYYNGEERAKGNILERFSAQQFPDLHSELNLSSLELGDSALYFCASSVEAGYNQPQHFGDGTRLSIL.